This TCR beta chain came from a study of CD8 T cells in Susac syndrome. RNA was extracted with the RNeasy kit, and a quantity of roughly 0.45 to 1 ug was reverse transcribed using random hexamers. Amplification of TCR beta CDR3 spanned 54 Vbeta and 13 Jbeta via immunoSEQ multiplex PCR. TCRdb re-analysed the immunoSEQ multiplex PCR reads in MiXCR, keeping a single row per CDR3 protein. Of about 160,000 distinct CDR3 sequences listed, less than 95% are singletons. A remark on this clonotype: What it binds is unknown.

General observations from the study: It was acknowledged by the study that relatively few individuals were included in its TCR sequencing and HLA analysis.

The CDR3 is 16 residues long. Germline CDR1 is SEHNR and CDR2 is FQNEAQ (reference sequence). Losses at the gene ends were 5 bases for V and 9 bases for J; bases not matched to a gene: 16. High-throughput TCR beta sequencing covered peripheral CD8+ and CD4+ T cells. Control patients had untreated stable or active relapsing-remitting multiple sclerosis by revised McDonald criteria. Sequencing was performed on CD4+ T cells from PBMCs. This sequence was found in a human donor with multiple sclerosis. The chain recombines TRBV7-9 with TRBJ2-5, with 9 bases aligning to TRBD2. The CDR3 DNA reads TGTGCCAGCAGCCCGTCCGGCGGGAGGGCCGAGTTGCCCCAGTACTTC. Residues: CASSPSGGRAELPQYF.